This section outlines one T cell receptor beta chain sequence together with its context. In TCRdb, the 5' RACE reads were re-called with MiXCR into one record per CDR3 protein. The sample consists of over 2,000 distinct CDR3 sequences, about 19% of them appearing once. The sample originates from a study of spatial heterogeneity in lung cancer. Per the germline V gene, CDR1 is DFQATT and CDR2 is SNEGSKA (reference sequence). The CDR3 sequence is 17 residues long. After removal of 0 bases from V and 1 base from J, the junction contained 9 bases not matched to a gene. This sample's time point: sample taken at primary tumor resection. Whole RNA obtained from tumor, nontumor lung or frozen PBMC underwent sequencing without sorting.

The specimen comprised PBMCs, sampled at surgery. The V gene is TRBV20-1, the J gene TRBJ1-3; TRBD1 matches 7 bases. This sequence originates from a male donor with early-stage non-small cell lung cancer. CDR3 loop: CSARDPGGRISGNTIYF. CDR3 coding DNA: TGCAGTGCTAGAGATCCAGGGGGTAGGATATCTGGAAACACCATATATTTT.